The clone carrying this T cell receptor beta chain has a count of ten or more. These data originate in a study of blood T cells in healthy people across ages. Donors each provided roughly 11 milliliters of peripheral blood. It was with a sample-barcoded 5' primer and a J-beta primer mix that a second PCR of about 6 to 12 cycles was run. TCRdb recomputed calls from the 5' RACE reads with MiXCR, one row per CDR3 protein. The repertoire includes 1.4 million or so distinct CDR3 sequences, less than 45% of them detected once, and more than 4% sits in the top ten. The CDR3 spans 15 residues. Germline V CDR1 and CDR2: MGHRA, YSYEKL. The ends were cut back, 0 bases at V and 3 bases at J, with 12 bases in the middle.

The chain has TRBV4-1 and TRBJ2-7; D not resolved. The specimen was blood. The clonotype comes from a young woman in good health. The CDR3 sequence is CASSQDGVDRYEQYF. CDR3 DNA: TGCGCCAGCAGCCAAGATGGGGTGGATCGCTACGAGCAGTACTTC.